Listed below are T cell receptor beta chains from one sample, sequenced in a study of T cells in Graves' hyperthyroidism and ophthalmopathy. TCRdb re-called the multiplex PCR reads through MiXCR, storing one row per CDR3 protein. The sample carries more than 450,000 distinct CDR3 sequences, around 13% recorded once. Specimen: blood. The receptors were sampled from a woman aged 40 to 55 with Graves' hyperthyroidism. The CDR3 runs from the conserved cysteine through the conserved F or W. D genes are given only for firm matches. Some rows mark clone size as missing; the rest say once, few, many or name a class of expanded clone.

j_call,d_call,v_call,clone_size,cdr3_aa,cdr3_nt
TRBJ1-2,-,TRBV10-3,many,CAIRGIGVNYGYTF,TGTGCCATCAGAGGAATTGGCGTTAACTATGGCTACACCTTC
TRBJ1-2,TRBD1,TRBV6-6,many,CASSYSWDRLYIEYGYTF,TGTGCCAGCAGTTACTCTTGGGACAGGTTATACATAGAATATGGCTACACCTTC
TRBJ2-1,-,TRBV20-1,many,CSALLERGTYYNEQFF,TGCAGTGCTCTACTCGAAAGGGGGACTTACTACAATGAGCAGTTCTTC
TRBJ2-5,TRBD2,TRBV6-1,many,CASSLAEYQETQYF,TGTGCCAGCAGTCTAGCGGAGTACCAAGAGACCCAGTACTTC
TRBJ2-1,TRBD2,TRBV5-8,few,CASSWDWEGSGAYNEQFF,TGTGCCAGCAGCTGGGACTGGGAAGGTAGCGGGGCCTACAATGAGCAGTTCTTC
TRBJ2-3,TRBD1,TRBV28,many,CASSIAGGEVTDTQYF,TGTGCCAGCAGTATCGCAGGGGGTGAAGTCACAGATACGCAGTATTTT
TRBJ2-1,-,TRBV10-3,-,CAISEVQKNEQFF,TGTGCCATCAGTGAGGTTCAGAAGAATGAGCAGTTCTTC
TRBJ1-4,-,TRBV20-1,-,CSARQGTGNEKLFF,TGCAGTGCTAGACAGGGAACGGGAAATGAAAAACTGTTTTTT
TRBJ1-6,-,TRBV2,many,CASRSTGTLHSPLHF,TGTGCCAGCAGAAGCACCGGCACCCTGCATTCACCCCTCCACTTT
TRBJ1-2,TRBD1,TRBV28,-,CASSPPPGQGEGYTF,TGTGCCAGCAGCCCCCCCCCGGGACAGGGAGAAGGCTACACCTTC
TRBJ2-3,TRBD1,TRBV6-2/TRBV6-3,few,CASRGGQVTDTQYF,TGTGCCAGCAGGGGGGGACAGGTCACAGATACGCAGTATTTT
TRBJ1-1,TRBD1,TRBV5-1,many,CASSPRTGGANTEAFF,TGCGCCAGCAGCCCTCGGACAGGGGGTGCGAACACTGAAGCTTTCTTT
TRBJ2-5,-,TRBV3-1,many,CASSPRTSGRETQYF,TGTGCCAGCAGCCCCCGGACCTCCGGTAGGGAGACCCAGTACTTC
TRBJ2-7,TRBD1,TRBV3-1,many,CASSIGQGGYEQYF,TGTGCCAGCAGCATCGGACAGGGGGGCTACGAGCAGTACTTC
TRBJ1-5,-,TRBV20-1,many,CSASPINQPQHF,TGCAGTGCTAGCCCGATCAATCAGCCCCAGCATTTT
TRBJ1-1,-,TRBV4-1,-,CASSPIGARRTEAFF,TGCGCCAGCAGCCCGATTGGGGCCCGACGCACTGAAGCTTTCTTT
TRBJ1-1,-,TRBV3-1,many,CASSQDGINTEAFF,TGTGCCAGCAGCCAAGATGGCATTAACACTGAAGCTTTCTTT
TRBJ2-7,TRBD1,TRBV18,few,CASSRTRDRTYEQYF,TGTGCCAGCTCACGCACCCGGGACAGGACCTACGAGCAGTACTTC
TRBJ2-3,-,TRBV7-9,many,CASSLMLGTDTQYF,TGTGCCAGCAGCTTGATGTTGGGCACAGATACGCAGTATTTT
TRBJ2-5,TRBD1,TRBV5-6,-,CASSLVGTGFDRETQYF,TGTGCCAGCAGCTTGGTTGGGACAGGGTTTGATCGGGAGACCCAGTACTTC
TRBJ2-7,TRBD2,TRBV18,-,CASSPSGLAGLYEQYF,TGTGCCAGCTCACCATCCGGACTAGCGGGCCTCTACGAGCAGTACTTC
TRBJ1-3,-,TRBV7-9,few,CASSHKASGNTIYF,TGTGCCAGCAGCCATAAAGCATCTGGAAACACCATATATTTT
TRBJ2-1,TRBD1,TRBV20-1,few,CSARTGTGIDEQFF,TGCAGTGCTAGGACCGGGACAGGGATCGATGAGCAGTTCTTC
TRBJ2-7,-,TRBV29-1,many,CSVRRGRAYEQYF,TGCAGCGTTCGCCGGGGGAGAGCCTACGAGCAGTACTTC
TRBJ2-7,TRBD1,TRBV6-1,many,CASRDQGQGVYEQYF,TGTGCCAGCAGAGACCAGGGACAGGGAGTTTACGAGCAGTACTTC
TRBJ2-7,TRBD2,TRBV28,-,CASRPRGGQEQYF,TGTGCCAGCAGGCCCCGGGGGGGACAAGAGCAGTACTTC
TRBJ2-3,-,TRBV20-1,-,CTAPDAITDTQYF,TGCACGGCCCCGGACGCAATCACAGATACGCAGTATTTT
TRBJ2-1,TRBD2,TRBV30,many,CAWSVGGRAYNEQFF,TGTGCCTGGAGTGTGGGCGGGAGGGCCTACAATGAGCAGTTCTTC
TRBJ1-1,-,TRBV20-1,many,CSARDSRANTEAFF,TGCAGTGCTAGAGACAGCAGGGCGAACACTGAAGCTTTCTTT
TRBJ1-3,-,TRBV9,-,CASSVEMGIGNTIYF,TGTGCCAGCAGCGTAGAAATGGGGATCGGAAACACCATATATTTT
TRBJ2-1,-,TRBV5-1,many,CASRPGYEQFF,TGCGCCAGCAGGCCCGGCTATGAGCAGTTCTTC
TRBJ2-7,-,TRBV15,many,CATSRDQVSSYEQYF,TGTGCCACCAGCAGAGATCAAGTCAGCTCCTACGAGCAGTACTTC
TRBJ2-3,-,TRBV12-3/TRBV12-4,few,CASSSRDLGSGDTQYF,TGTGCCAGCAGTTCACGGGACTTAGGGTCCGGAGATACGCAGTATTTT
TRBJ2-1,TRBD2,TRBV20-1,many,CSARTSVYNEQFF,TGCAGTGCTAGGACTAGCGTCTACAATGAGCAGTTCTTC
TRBJ2-7,TRBD2,TRBV11-3,-,CASSLPGLAGGIEQYF,TGTGCCAGCAGCCTACCGGGACTAGCGGGAGGAATAGAGCAGTACTTC
TRBJ1-5,TRBD1,TRBV20-1,many,CSARGPLSGTGFYSNQPQHF,TGCAGTGCTAGAGGTCCACTTAGCGGGACAGGTTTTTATAGCAATCAGCCCCAGCATTTT
TRBJ2-2,TRBD2,TRBV6-1,many,CASSKRDFNTGELFF,TGTGCCAGCAGTAAGCGGGACTTCAACACCGGGGAGCTGTTTTTT